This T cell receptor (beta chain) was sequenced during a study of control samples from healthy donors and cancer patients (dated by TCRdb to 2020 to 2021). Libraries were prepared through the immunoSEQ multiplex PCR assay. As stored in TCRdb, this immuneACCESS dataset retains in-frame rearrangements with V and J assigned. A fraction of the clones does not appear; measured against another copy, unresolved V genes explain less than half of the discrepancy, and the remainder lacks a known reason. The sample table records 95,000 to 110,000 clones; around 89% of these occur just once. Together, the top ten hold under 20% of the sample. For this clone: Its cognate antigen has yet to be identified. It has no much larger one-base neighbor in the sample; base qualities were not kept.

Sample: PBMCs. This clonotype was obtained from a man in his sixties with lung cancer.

DNA sequence: TGTGCCAGCCGGGACAGGGAAGAAGTAAACACTGAAGCTTTCTTT. This is translated as CASRDREEVNTEAFF. The sequence links TRBV6-4 to TRBJ1-1; TRBD1 matches 9 bases in the middle. Including cysteine and phenylalanine, the CDR3 has 15 amino acids. Only the CDR3 part of the read is kept: 45 bases, read in frame from the first base. Trimming removed 8 bases from V and 2 bases from J; the gene matches leave 9 bases unexplained. Taken from the germline V gene, the CDR1 and CDR2 loops are MRHNA and SNTAGT.